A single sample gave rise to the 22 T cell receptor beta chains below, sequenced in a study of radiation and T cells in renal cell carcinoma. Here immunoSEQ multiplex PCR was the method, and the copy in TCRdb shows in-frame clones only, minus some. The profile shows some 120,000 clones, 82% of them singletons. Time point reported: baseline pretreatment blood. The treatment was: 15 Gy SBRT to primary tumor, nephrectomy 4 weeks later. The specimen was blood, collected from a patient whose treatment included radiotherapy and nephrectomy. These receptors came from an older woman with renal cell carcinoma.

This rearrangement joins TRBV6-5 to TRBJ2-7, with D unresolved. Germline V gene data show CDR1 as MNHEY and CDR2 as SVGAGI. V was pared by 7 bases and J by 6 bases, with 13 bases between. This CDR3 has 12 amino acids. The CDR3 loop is CASNDVSAEQYF. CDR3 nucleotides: TGTGCCAGCAACGACGTATCCGCCGAGCAGTACTTC.

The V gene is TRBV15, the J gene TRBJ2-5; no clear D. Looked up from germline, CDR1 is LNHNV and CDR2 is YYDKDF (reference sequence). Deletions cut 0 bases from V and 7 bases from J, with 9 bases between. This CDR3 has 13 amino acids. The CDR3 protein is CATSRDMLGTQYF. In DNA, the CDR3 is TGTGCCACCAGCAGAGACATGTTGGGGACCCAGTACTTC.

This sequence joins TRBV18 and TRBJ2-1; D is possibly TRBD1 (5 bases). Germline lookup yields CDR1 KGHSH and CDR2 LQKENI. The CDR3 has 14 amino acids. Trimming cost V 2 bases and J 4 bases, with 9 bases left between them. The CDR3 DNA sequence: TGTGCCAGCTCACCATCAGGGCAATACAATGAGCAGTTCTTC. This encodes CASSPSGQYNEQFF.

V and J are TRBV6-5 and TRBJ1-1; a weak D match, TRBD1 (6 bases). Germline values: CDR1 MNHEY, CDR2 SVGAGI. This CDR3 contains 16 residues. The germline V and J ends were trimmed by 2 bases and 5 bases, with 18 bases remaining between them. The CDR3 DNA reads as TGTGCCAGCAGTTACGCCGAAATACAGGGTTGGACTGAAGCTTTCTTT. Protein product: CASSYAEIQGWTEAFF.

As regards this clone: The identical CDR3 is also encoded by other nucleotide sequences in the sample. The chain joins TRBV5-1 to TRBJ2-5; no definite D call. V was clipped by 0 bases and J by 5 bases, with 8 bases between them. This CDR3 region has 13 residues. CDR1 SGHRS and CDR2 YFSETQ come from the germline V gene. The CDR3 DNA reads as TGCGCCAGCAGCTTGGCAGGCGGCGAGACCCAGTACTTC. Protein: CASSLAGGETQYF.

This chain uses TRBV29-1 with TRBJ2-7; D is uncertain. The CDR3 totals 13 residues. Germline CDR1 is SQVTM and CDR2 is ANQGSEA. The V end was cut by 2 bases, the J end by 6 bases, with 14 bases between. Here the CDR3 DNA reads TGCAGCGTTGAAAGAGACGTCAACTCCGAGCAGTACTTC. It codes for CSVERDVNSEQYF.

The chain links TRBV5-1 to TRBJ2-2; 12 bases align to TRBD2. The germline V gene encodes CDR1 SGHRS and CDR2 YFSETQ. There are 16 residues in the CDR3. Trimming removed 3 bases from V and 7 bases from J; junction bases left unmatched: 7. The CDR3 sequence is CASSSRLAGEVGELFF. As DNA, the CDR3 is TGCGCCAGCAGCTCAAGACTAGCGGGAGAGGTCGGGGAGCTGTTTTTT.

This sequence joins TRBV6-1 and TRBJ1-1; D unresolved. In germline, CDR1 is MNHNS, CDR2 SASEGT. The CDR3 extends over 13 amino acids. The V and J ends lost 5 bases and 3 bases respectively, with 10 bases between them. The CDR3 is CASSTEAHTEAFF. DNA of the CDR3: TGTGCCAGCAGTACAGAAGCCCACACTGAAGCTTTCTTT.

This CDR3 is CASSFSVYGDTTAYEQYF. The DNA for the CDR3 is TGTGCCAGCAGTTTTTCCGTTTATGGGGACACTACGGCCTACGAGCAGTACTTC. The rearrangement uses TRBV28 and TRBJ2-7, with D perhaps TRBD1 (6 bases). This CDR3 has 18 amino acids. Germline-derived CDR1 and CDR2 are MDHEN and SYDVKM. V lost 3 bases to trimming and J lost 2 bases, with 23 bases between them. The whole variable domain, filled in from reference TRBV28 and TRBJ2-7, reads DVKVTQSSRYLVKRTGEKVFLECVQDMDHENMFWYRQDPGLGLRLIYFSYDVKMKEKGDIPEGYSVSREKKERFSLILESASTNQTSMYLCASSFSVYGDTTAYEQYFGPGTRLTVT.

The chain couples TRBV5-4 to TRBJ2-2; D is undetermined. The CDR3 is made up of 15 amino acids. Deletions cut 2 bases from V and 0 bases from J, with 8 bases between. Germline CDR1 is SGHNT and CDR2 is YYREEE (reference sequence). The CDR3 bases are TGTGCCAGCAGCTTTTGGACGTCGAACACCGGGGAGCTGTTTTTT. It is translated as CASSFWTSNTGELFF.

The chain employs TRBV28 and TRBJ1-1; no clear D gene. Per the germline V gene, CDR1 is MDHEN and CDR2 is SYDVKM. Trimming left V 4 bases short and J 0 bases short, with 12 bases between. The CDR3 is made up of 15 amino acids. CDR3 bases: TGTGCCAGCAGTTCACCTCTTGGGATGAACACTGAAGCTTTCTTT. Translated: CASSSPLGMNTEAFF.

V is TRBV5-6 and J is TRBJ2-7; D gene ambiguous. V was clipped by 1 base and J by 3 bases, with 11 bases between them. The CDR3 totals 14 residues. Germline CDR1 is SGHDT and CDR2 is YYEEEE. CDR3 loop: CASSLWQTYYEQYF. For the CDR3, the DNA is TGTGCCAGCAGCTTGTGGCAGACTTACTACGAGCAGTACTTC.

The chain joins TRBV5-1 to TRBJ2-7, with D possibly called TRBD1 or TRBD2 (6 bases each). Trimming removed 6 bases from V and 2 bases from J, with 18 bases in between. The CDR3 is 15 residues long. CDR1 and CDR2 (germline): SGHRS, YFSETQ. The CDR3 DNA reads TGCGCCAGCAAAAGCGGGCTTCCAGGGGCCTACGAGCAGTACTTC. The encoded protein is CASKSGLPGAYEQYF.

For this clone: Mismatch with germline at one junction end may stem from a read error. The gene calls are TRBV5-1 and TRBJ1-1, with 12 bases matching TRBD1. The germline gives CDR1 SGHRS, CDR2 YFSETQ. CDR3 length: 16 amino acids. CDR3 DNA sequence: TGTGCCAGCAGCTGGGGACAGGGGGCGAGGGGCGCTGAAGCTTTCTTT. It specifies CASSWGQGARGAEAFF.

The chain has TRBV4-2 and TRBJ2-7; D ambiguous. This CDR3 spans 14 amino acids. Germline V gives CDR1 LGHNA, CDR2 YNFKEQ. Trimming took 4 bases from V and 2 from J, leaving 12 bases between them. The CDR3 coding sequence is TGTGCCAGCAGCCCGCCCTCGGTGGCCTACGAGCAGTACTTC. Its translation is CASSPPSVAYEQYF.

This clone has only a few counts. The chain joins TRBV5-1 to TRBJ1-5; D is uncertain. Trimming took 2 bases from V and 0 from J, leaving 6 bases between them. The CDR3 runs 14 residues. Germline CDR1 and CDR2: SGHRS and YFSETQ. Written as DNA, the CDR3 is TGCGCCAGCAGCTTTCAATCTAGCAATCAGCCCCAGCATTTT. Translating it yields CASSFQSSNQPQHF. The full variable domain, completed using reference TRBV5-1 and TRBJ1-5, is KAGVTQTPRYLIKTRGQQVTLSCSPISGHRSVSWYQQTPGQGLQFLFEYFSETQRNKGNFPGRFSGRQFSNSRSEMNVSTLELGDSALYLCASSFQSSNQPQHFGDGTRLSIL.

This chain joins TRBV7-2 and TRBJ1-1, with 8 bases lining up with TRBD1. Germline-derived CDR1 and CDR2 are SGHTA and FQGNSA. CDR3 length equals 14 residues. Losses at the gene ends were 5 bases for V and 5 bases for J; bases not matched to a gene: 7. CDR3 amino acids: CASSPDRGGTEAFF. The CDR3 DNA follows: TGTGCCAGCAGCCCCGACAGGGGTGGTACTGAAGCTTTCTTT.

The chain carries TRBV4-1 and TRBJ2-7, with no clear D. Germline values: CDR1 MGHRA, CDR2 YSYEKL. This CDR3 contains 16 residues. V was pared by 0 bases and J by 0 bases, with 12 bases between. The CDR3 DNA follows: TGCGCCAGCAGCCAAGAGTCAACTCCACTCTCCTACGAGCAGTACTTC. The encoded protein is CASSQESTPLSYEQYF.

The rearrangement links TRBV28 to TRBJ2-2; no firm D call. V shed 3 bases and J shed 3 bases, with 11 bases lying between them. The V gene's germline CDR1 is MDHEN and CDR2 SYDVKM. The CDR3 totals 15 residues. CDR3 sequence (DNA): TGTGCCAGCAGTTTGAGGAGAGGATACACCGGGGAGCTGTTTTTT. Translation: CASSLRRGYTGELFF.

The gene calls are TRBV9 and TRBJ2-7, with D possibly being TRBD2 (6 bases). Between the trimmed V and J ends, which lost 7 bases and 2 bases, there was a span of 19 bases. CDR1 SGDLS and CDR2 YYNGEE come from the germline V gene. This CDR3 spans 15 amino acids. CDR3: CASGGEGSGPYEQYF. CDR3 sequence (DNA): TGTGCCAGCGGAGGGGAAGGCTCCGGGCCCTACGAGCAGTACTTC.

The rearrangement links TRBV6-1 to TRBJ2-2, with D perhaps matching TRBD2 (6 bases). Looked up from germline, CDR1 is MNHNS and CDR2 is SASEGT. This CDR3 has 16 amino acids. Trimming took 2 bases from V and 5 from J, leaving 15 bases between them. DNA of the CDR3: TGTGCCAGCAGTGAATGGCGGGGAGTGGGAACCGGGGAGCTGTTTTTT. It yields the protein CASSEWRGVGTGELFF.

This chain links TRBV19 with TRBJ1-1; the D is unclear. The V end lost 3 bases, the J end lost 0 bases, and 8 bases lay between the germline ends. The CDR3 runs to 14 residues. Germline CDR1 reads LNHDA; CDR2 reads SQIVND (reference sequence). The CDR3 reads CASSIGQMNTEAFF. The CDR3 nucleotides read TGTGCCAGTAGTATCGGCCAGATGAACACTGAAGCTTTCTTT.